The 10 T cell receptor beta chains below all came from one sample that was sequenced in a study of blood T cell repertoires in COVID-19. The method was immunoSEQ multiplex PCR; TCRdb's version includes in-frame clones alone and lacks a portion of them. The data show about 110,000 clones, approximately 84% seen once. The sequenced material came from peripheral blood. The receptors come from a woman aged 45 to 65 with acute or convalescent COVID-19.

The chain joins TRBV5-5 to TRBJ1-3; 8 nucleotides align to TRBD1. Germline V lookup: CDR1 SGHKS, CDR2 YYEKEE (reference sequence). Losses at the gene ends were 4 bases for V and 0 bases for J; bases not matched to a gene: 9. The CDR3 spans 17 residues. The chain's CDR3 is CASSPRPGQVSGNTIYF. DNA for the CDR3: TGTGCCAGCAGCCCCCGTCCGGGACAGGTCTCTGGAAACACCATATATTTT.

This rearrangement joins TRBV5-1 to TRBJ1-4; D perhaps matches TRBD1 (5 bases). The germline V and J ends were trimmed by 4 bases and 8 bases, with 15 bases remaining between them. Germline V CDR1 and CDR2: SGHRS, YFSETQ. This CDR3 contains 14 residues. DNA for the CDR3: TGCGCCAGCAGCACGGACACGGGAGAAGAAAAACTGTTTTTT. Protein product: CASSTDTGEEKLFF.

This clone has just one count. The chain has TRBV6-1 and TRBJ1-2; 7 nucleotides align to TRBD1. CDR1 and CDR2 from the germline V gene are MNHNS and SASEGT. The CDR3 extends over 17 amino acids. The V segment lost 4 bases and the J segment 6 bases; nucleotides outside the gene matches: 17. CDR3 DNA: TGTGCCAGCAGTGCCTCCGGGACAGCCGTCATAATTGATGGCTACACCTTC. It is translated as CASSASGTAVIIDGYTF.

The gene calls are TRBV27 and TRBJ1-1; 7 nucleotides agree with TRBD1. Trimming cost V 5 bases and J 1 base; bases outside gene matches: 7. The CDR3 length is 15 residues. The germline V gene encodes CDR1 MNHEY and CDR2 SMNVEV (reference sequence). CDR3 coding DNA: TGTGCCAGCAGTAAAGGGGGCTGGGGGAACACTGAAGCTTTCTTT. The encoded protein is CASSKGGWGNTEAFF.

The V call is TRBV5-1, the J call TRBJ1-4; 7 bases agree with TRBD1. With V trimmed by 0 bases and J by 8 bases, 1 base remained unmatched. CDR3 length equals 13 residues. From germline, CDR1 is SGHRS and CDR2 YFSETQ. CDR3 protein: CASSLEGAEKLFF. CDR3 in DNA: TGCGCCAGCAGCTTGGAGGGGGCGGAAAAACTGTTTTTT.

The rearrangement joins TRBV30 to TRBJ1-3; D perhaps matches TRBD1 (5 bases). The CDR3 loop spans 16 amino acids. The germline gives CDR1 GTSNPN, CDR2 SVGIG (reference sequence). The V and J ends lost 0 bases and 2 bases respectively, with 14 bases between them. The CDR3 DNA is TGTGCCTGGAGTGTAGGAGGCACGGGGGCTGGAAACACCATATATTTT. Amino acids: CAWSVGGTGAGNTIYF.

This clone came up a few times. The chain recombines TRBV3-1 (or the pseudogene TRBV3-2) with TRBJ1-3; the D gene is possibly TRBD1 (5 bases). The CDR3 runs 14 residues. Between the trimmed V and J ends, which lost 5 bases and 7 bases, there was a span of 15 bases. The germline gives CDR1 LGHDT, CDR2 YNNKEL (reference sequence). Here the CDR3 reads CASSYSQGGNTIYF. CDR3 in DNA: TGTGCCAGCAGCTATAGTCAGGGTGGCAACACCATATATTTT.

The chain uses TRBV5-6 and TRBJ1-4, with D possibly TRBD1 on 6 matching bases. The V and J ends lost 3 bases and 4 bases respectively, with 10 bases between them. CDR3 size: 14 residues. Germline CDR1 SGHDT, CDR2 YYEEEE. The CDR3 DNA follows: TGTGCCAGCAGCTCACAGGGTGGTAATGAAAAACTGTTTTTT. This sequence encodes CASSSQGGNEKLFF.

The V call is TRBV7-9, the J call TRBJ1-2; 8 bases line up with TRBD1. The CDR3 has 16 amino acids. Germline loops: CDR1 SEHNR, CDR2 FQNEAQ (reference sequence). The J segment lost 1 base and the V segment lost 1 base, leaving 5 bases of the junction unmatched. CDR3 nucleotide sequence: TGTGCCAGCAGCTTAGGGCAGGGGGCGCTTAACTATGGCTACACCTTC. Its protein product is CASSLGQGALNYGYTF. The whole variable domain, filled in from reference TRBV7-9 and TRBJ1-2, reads DTGVSQNPRHKITKRGQNVTFRCDPISEHNRLYWYRQTLGQGPEFLTYFQNEAQLEKSRLLSDRFSAERPKGSFSTLEIQRTEQGDSAMYLCASSLGQGALNYGYTFGSGTRLTVV.

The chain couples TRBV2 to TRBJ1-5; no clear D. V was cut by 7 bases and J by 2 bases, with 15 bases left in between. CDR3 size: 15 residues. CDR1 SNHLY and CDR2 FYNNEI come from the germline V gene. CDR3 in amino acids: CASKREGSGNQPQHF. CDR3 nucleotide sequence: TGTGCCAGCAAAAGAGAGGGTTCGGGCAATCAGCCCCAGCATTTT.